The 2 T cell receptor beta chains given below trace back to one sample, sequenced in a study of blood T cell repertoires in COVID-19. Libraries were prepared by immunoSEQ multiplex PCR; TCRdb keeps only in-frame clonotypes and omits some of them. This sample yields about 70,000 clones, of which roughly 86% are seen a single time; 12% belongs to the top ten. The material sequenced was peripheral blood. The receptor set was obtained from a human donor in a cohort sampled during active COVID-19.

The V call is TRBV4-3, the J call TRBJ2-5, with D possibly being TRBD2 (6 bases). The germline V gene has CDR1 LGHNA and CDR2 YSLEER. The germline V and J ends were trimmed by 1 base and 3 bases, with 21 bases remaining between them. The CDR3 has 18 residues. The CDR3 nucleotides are TGCGCCAGCAGCCAAGGCGCCACTCTATCTCCGGGGGAAGAGACCCAGTACTTC. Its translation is CASSQGATLSPGEETQYF.

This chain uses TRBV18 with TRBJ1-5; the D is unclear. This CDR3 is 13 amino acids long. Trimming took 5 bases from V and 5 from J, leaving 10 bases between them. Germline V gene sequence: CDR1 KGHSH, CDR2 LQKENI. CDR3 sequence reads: CASSTGADQPQHF. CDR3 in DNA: TGTGCCAGCTCAACGGGAGCGGATCAGCCCCAGCATTTT.